This TCR beta chain was observed in a study of brain T cells in children with intractable seizures. The repertoire was sequenced with immunoSEQ multiplex PCR; TCRdb's copy has only in-frame clones and lacks some. The sample consists of around 80,000 clones, about 90% of them appearing once. This CDR3 contains 13 residues. CDR1 KGHSH and CDR2 LQKENI come from the germline V gene. V dropped 6 bases and J dropped 5 bases, with 11 bases sitting between them. The source is a girl aged 2-9 years with Rasmussen encephalitis and intractable seizures. The source was peripheral blood, collected at surgery. This sequence joins TRBV18 and TRBJ1-5; the D is unclear. CDR3 nucleotides: TGTGCCAGCTCCCTGGGCAGTGATCAGCCCCAGCATTTT. Protein sequence: CASSLGSDQPQHF.